Listed here is a single TCR beta chain. These data come from a study of cytomegalovirus exposure and HLA in healthy donors. In nominal health when sampled, donors likely had unrecorded immune exposures nonetheless. PCR was performed using 60 Vbeta and 13 Jbeta primers. Only in-frame clones appear in the TCRdb table, and some are missing; sequencing was by immunoSEQ multiplex PCR. The sample carries about 130,000 clones, 70% to 85% recorded once. V shed 6 bases, J shed 3 bases, and the junction held 6 bases outside the gene matches. This CDR3 is built from 14 residues. Germline CDR1 reads SEHNR; CDR2 reads FQNEAQ (reference sequence).

This sequence was found in a woman aged 45 to 65 in good health and CMV-seronegative. The V and J genes are TRBV7-9 and TRBJ2-7; TRBD2 agrees at 9 bases. The sequenced material came from PBMCs. The CDR3 DNA reads TGTGCCAGCAGATCGACTAGCGGTCACTACGAGCAGTACTTC. As protein: CASRSTSGHYEQYF.